Only a few counts were recorded for the clone carrying this T cell receptor beta chain. Its antigen remains unidentified. The PCR ran on 60 Vbeta and 13 Jbeta primers. TCRdb's copy holds only in-frame clones and misses some; the assay was immunoSEQ multiplex PCR. The repertoire holds around 180,000 clones, with roughly 75% as singletons. This sample is part of a study of cytomegalovirus exposure and HLA in healthy donors. About the research overall: There were 90 million to 140 million unique TCR beta sequences, drawn from about 180 million T cells, in an earlier analysis. Assignment to the Caucasian-associated ancestry cluster applied to approximately 80% of the 350 to 500 genotyped donors. Overall study findings and caveats: Follow-up analysis later connected one missense variant in DCLRE1C with trimming of TCR beta V- and J-genes. Looking again later, the authors saw that most CMV-associated TCR beta chains seemed HLA-restricted.

With 0 bases removed from V and 1 base from J, the gap between germline ends came to 9 bases. This CDR3 spans 15 amino acids. CDR1 and CDR2 (germline): SGDLS, YYNGEE. Sequenced input: PBMCs. This chain joins TRBV9 and TRBJ2-3; D call uncertain. The TCR sequence derives from a man aged 35-49 years in good health and CMV-seronegative. The CDR3 DNA sequence: TGTGCCAGCAGCGTAGCTACCATAGGCACAGATACGCAGTATTTT. Translated, it gives CASSVATIGTDTQYF.